These T cell receptor beta chains were read from a single sample in a study of blood T cell repertoires in COVID-19. Assay used: immunoSEQ multiplex PCR; TCRdb lists only in-frame clones, some missing. This sample has about 240,000 clones; around 89% occur once, and the top ten carry approximately 9%. The sequenced sample was PBMCs or T cells enriched from blood (not recorded which). The receptors originated from a man aged 40-49 years who had recovered from COVID-19. The CDR3 runs from the conserved cysteine through the conserved F or W. D genes are given only for firm matches. Expanded clones get a size class; other rows say once, few or many, or leave the size out.

CDR3 protein: CATLTGANYEQYF; CDR3 DNA: TGTGCCACCCTGACGGGAGCGAACTACGAGCAGTACTTC; D gene: -; clone size: -; J gene: TRBJ2-7; V gene: TRBV28
CDR3 protein: CASSELRQSTDTQYF; CDR3 DNA: TGTGCCAGCAGTGAGTTGAGACAGAGCACAGATACGCAGTATTTT; D gene: -; clone size: -; J gene: TRBJ2-3; V gene: TRBV2
CDR3 protein: CASLRRGLAGSDTQYF; CDR3 DNA: TGTGCCAGCCTGAGAAGGGGACTAGCGGGGTCAGATACGCAGTATTTT; D gene: TRBD2; clone size: -; J gene: TRBJ2-3; V gene: TRBV2
CDR3 protein: CAWTFSGDEQFF; CDR3 DNA: TGTGCCTGGACCTTTTCCGGGGATGAGCAGTTCTTC; D gene: -; clone size: -; J gene: TRBJ2-1; V gene: TRBV30
CDR3 protein: CATSDLNQPQHF; CDR3 DNA: TGTGCCACCAGTGATCTAAATCAGCCCCAGCATTTT; D gene: -; clone size: -; J gene: TRBJ1-5; V gene: TRBV24-1
CDR3 protein: CATSPGAGEETQYF; CDR3 DNA: TGTGCCACCAGCCCAGGGGCGGGAGAGGAGACCCAGTACTTC; D gene: -; clone size: -; J gene: TRBJ2-5; V gene: TRBV15
CDR3 protein: CASSVGRDLEAFF; CDR3 DNA: TGTGCCAGCAGTGTGGGCAGAGATCTTGAAGCTTTCTTT; D gene: -; clone size: -; J gene: TRBJ1-1; V gene: TRBV2
CDR3 protein: CASSQAGSPYEQYF; CDR3 DNA: TGCGCCAGCAGCCAAGCGGGAAGTCCCTACGAGCAGTACTTC; D gene: -; clone size: -; J gene: TRBJ2-7; V gene: TRBV4-3
CDR3 protein: CASSPPTWQGYEQYF; CDR3 DNA: TGTGCCAGCAGTCCCCCCACCTGGCAGGGGTACGAGCAGTACTTC; D gene: -; clone size: -; J gene: TRBJ2-7; V gene: TRBV27
CDR3 protein: CASSLTGGSYEQYF; CDR3 DNA: TGTGCCAGCAGCTTAACAGGGGGATCCTACGAGCAGTACTTC; D gene: TRBD1; clone size: few; J gene: TRBJ2-7; V gene: TRBV7-9
CDR3 protein: CASSSTPGGSYEQYF; CDR3 DNA: TGCGCCAGCAGCTCCACCCCAGGGGGGAGCTACGAGCAGTACTTC; D gene: -; clone size: -; J gene: TRBJ2-7; V gene: TRBV5-1
CDR3 protein: CASSLMQGAGTEAFF; CDR3 DNA: TGTGCCAGCAGCCTGATGCAGGGGGCGGGCACTGAAGCTTTCTTT; D gene: TRBD1; clone size: -; J gene: TRBJ1-1; V gene: TRBV11-2
CDR3 protein: CASSQPGQGAVYGELFF; CDR3 DNA: TGCGCCAGCAGCCAACCGGGACAGGGGGCGGTGTACGGGGAGCTGTTTTTT; D gene: TRBD1; clone size: -; J gene: TRBJ2-2; V gene: TRBV4-3
CDR3 protein: CASSHRLEDSGQVYEQYF; CDR3 DNA: TGTGCCAGCAGTCATCGACTGGAGGATTCGGGACAGGTATACGAGCAGTACTTC; D gene: TRBD1; clone size: -; J gene: TRBJ2-7; V gene: TRBV7-7
CDR3 protein: CASTHGSSYEQYF; CDR3 DNA: TGTGCCAGCACGCACGGTTCTTCCTACGAGCAGTACTTC; D gene: -; clone size: -; J gene: TRBJ2-7; V gene: TRBV28
CDR3 protein: CASSLGSSSYNEQFF; CDR3 DNA: TGTGCCAGCAGCTTAGGGTCTAGCTCCTACAATGAGCAGTTCTTC; D gene: -; clone size: -; J gene: TRBJ2-1; V gene: TRBV7-7
CDR3 protein: CASSLAGGYQETQYF; CDR3 DNA: TGTGCCAGCAGCTTAGCGGGAGGGTACCAAGAGACCCAGTACTTC; D gene: TRBD2; clone size: -; J gene: TRBJ2-5; V gene: TRBV7-2
CDR3 protein: CASSYGDRGNYGYTF; CDR3 DNA: TGTGCCAGCAGTTACGGGGACAGGGGGAACTATGGCTACACCTTC; D gene: TRBD1; clone size: once; J gene: TRBJ1-2; V gene: TRBV6-5
CDR3 protein: CSVVGGSGTEAFF; CDR3 DNA: TGCAGCGTTGTTGGTGGGTCCGGGACTGAAGCTTTCTTT; D gene: -; clone size: -; J gene: TRBJ1-1; V gene: TRBV29-1
CDR3 protein: CASSLIILGSMEETQYF; CDR3 DNA: TGTGCCAGCAGCTTAATAATTCTAGGCTCTATGGAAGAGACCCAGTACTTC; D gene: -; clone size: -; J gene: TRBJ2-5; V gene: TRBV7-9
CDR3 protein: CASTPTSGPYNEQFF; CDR3 DNA: TGTGCCAGCACCCCGACTAGCGGACCCTACAATGAGCAGTTCTTC; D gene: TRBD2; clone size: -; J gene: TRBJ2-1; V gene: TRBV5-4
CDR3 protein: CASSDSYSFNEQFF; CDR3 DNA: TGTGCCAGCAGTGACTCTTACAGCTTCAATGAGCAGTTCTTC; D gene: -; clone size: -; J gene: TRBJ2-1; V gene: TRBV6-4
CDR3 protein: CASSSGLAGGGDTQYF; CDR3 DNA: TGTGCCAGCAGCTCCGGACTAGCGGGAGGGGGAGATACGCAGTATTTT; D gene: TRBD2; clone size: -; J gene: TRBJ2-3; V gene: TRBV7-2
CDR3 protein: CASSELAESQETQYF; CDR3 DNA: TGTGCCAGCAGCGAACTAGCGGAGAGCCAAGAGACCCAGTACTTC; D gene: TRBD2; clone size: -; J gene: TRBJ2-5; V gene: TRBV7-9
CDR3 protein: CASSAEGLADTQYF; CDR3 DNA: TGTGCCAGCAGCGCCGAGGGACTGGCGGATACGCAGTATTTT; D gene: -; clone size: -; J gene: TRBJ2-3; V gene: TRBV9
CDR3 protein: CASGTGRDSPLHF; CDR3 DNA: TGTGCTAGTGGTACAGGGAGGGACTCACCCCTCCACTTT; D gene: -; clone size: -; J gene: TRBJ1-6; V gene: TRBV12-5
CDR3 protein: CSVVSSGSAADTQYF; CDR3 DNA: TGCAGCGTTGTATCTAGCGGGAGTGCGGCAGATACGCAGTATTTT; D gene: TRBD2; clone size: few; J gene: TRBJ2-3; V gene: TRBV29-1
CDR3 protein: CASSLFRGLGSPLHF; CDR3 DNA: TGTGCCAGCAGTTTATTCAGGGGGCTCGGGTCACCCCTCCACTTT; D gene: TRBD1; clone size: -; J gene: TRBJ1-6; V gene: TRBV28
CDR3 protein: CASSLPNTKLPPEGLTTDTQYF; CDR3 DNA: TGTGCCAGCAGCTTACCCAACACGAAATTACCCCCCGAGGGTCTAACTACAGATACGCAGTATTTT; D gene: -; clone size: -; J gene: TRBJ2-3; V gene: TRBV7-8
CDR3 protein: CASNETRPDTQYF; CDR3 DNA: TGTGCCAGCAATGAGACTAGACCAGATACGCAGTATTTT; D gene: -; clone size: -; J gene: TRBJ2-3; V gene: TRBV6-4
CDR3 protein: CASSPGHATEAFF; CDR3 DNA: TGTGCCAGCAGTCCCGGACACGCCACTGAAGCTTTCTTT; D gene: -; clone size: -; J gene: TRBJ1-1; V gene: TRBV28
CDR3 protein: CASSLFGSSYEQYF; CDR3 DNA: TGTGCCAGCAGCTTGTTTGGCAGCTCCTACGAGCAGTACTTC; D gene: -; clone size: -; J gene: TRBJ2-7; V gene: TRBV7-9
CDR3 protein: CASSVIGLAGGESTDTQYF; CDR3 DNA: TGTGCCAGCAGCGTGATAGGTCTAGCGGGGGGGGAGAGCACAGATACGCAGTATTTT; D gene: TRBD2; clone size: -; J gene: TRBJ2-3; V gene: TRBV9
CDR3 protein: CASSYYSSSYEQYF; CDR3 DNA: TGTGCCAGCAGTTACTACAGTAGCTCCTACGAGCAGTACTTC; D gene: -; clone size: -; J gene: TRBJ2-7; V gene: TRBV6-5
CDR3 protein: CASSAGSEQYF; CDR3 DNA: TGTGCCAGTAGTGCGGGATCCGAGCAGTACTTC; D gene: -; clone size: -; J gene: TRBJ2-7; V gene: TRBV19
CDR3 protein: CASSLVGGDRSGNTIYF; CDR3 DNA: TGTGCCAGCAGCTTAGTAGGCGGCGACCGATCTGGAAACACCATATATTTT; D gene: -; clone size: -; J gene: TRBJ1-3; V gene: TRBV11-2
CDR3 protein: CASSVGGTGDEKLFF; CDR3 DNA: TGCGCCAGCAGTGTAGGCGGCACAGGGGATGAAAAACTGTTTTTT; D gene: TRBD1; clone size: -; J gene: TRBJ1-4; V gene: TRBV10-1
CDR3 protein: CASSITGLGNNEQFF; CDR3 DNA: TGTGCCAGTAGTATAACGGGACTTGGGAACAATGAGCAGTTCTTC; D gene: -; clone size: -; J gene: TRBJ2-1; V gene: TRBV19
CDR3 protein: CASNPTGGLFLHTEAFF; CDR3 DNA: TGCGCCAGTAACCCGACAGGAGGTTTGTTTCTACACACTGAAGCTTTCTTT; D gene: -; clone size: once; J gene: TRBJ1-1; V gene: TRBV5-1
CDR3 protein: CASSQTGNANNSPLHF; CDR3 DNA: TGTGCCAGCAGCCAAACAGGGAATGCAAATAATTCACCCCTCCACTTT; D gene: -; clone size: -; J gene: TRBJ1-6; V gene: TRBV28
CDR3 protein: CASAPTGLAGETTYF; CDR3 DNA: TGTGCTAGTGCTCCTACGGGACTAGCGGGCGAAACTACCTACTTC; D gene: TRBD2; clone size: -; J gene: TRBJ2-7; V gene: TRBV12-5
CDR3 protein: CASSLGFLGGATNYGYTF; CDR3 DNA: TGTGCCAGCAGCTTAGGGTTTCTTGGAGGAGCTACTAACTATGGCTACACCTTC; D gene: -; clone size: -; J gene: TRBJ1-2; V gene: TRBV7-8
CDR3 protein: CASRIIRAGTSGSNEQFF; CDR3 DNA: TGTGCCAGCAGGATTATACGCGCCGGGACTAGCGGGAGCAATGAGCAGTTCTTC; D gene: TRBD2; clone size: -; J gene: TRBJ2-1; V gene: TRBV28
CDR3 protein: CASSLEGGSATNEKLFF; CDR3 DNA: TGTGCCAGCAGCTTAGAGGGGGGTAGTGCAACTAATGAAAAACTGTTTTTT; D gene: -; clone size: -; J gene: TRBJ1-4; V gene: TRBV11-2
CDR3 protein: CASSPRQYDTDTQYF; CDR3 DNA: TGCGCCAGCAGCCCACGACAGTACGACACAGATACGCAGTATTTT; D gene: -; clone size: -; J gene: TRBJ2-3; V gene: TRBV5-1
CDR3 protein: CASSPRPVLAGDTGELFF; CDR3 DNA: TGTGCCAGCTCACCCAGACCAGTACTAGCGGGAGATACCGGGGAGCTGTTTTTT; D gene: TRBD2; clone size: -; J gene: TRBJ2-2; V gene: TRBV18
CDR3 protein: CASRRPGLRTPNEQFF; CDR3 DNA: TGTGCCAGCAGGAGACCGGGACTCCGAACCCCCAATGAGCAGTTCTTC; D gene: -; clone size: -; J gene: TRBJ2-1; V gene: TRBV27
CDR3 protein: CASSYSLGGAPEAFF; CDR3 DNA: TGTGCCAGCAGTTATTCCCTAGGGGGAGCCCCTGAAGCTTTCTTT; D gene: -; clone size: -; J gene: TRBJ1-1; V gene: TRBV6-5
CDR3 protein: CASSLVTGGASNQPQHF; CDR3 DNA: TGTGCCAGCAGCTTAGTAACAGGGGGGGCTAGCAATCAGCCCCAGCATTTT; D gene: TRBD1; clone size: -; J gene: TRBJ1-5; V gene: TRBV7-2
CDR3 protein: CASRGLGGETQYF; CDR3 DNA: TGTGCCAGCAGGGGACTAGGGGGAGAGACCCAGTACTTC; D gene: TRBD2; clone size: -; J gene: TRBJ2-5; V gene: TRBV28